The present entry profiles one T cell receptor (beta chain) with its context. The sample holds a few counts of this clonotype. The specificity of this receptor is unknown. Base qualities are not provided; no much larger clone lies one nucleotide away. Reading from cysteine to phenylalanine, the CDR3 counts 16 amino acids. Just the 48-base CDR3 DNA is kept, in frame starting at base 1. V and J are truncated by 4 bases and 1 base respectively, leaving an intervening sequence of 16 bases. CDR1 and CDR2 (SEHNR, FQNEAQ) derive from the germline V gene (reference sequence). This entry comes from a study of blood T cells in healthy people across ages (dated by TCRdb to the mid-2010s). Broadly, across the study: In model experiments, roughly one uniquely barcoded TCR beta cDNA molecule per two T cells was captured by template switching. Age-related changes in TCR beta repertoire diversity were measured in the study by deep sequencing normalized with unique cDNA molecular identifiers. Donors were grouped into four age groups: young (average about 15 years), middle-aged (39), aged (about 60) and long-lived (around 80). The study analyzed two additional independent replicas of 1 million unique cDNA reads from the same blood draw for two donors, one aged 18 to 30 and one aged 80 or older. Results the study describes overall, beyond this receptor: The long-lived group showed more naive CD4+ T cells, fewer expanded clones and increased TCR diversity than the aged group, suggesting age selection. There was a strong correlation between observed TCR beta diversity and the percentage of naive T cells measured by flow cytometry. Total diversity estimates from one million sequenced T cells were considered lower bounds and underestimates. As age increased, observed TCR beta diversity per million T cells dropped in a roughly linear way, and a significant reduction was already evident by age around 41. Conclusive comparison of naive and antigen-experienced compartments was prevented by the profiling of bulk unsorted PBMCs. Donor CMV infection status was unknown, potentially confounding age-related changes in expanded clonotypes.

The donors were roughly 39 Caucasian individuals from Russia, aged roughly 6 to 100 years, who were systemically healthy. Around 9.9 milliliters of peripheral blood were collected from each donor into EDTA-treated Vacutainer tubes. PBMCs were isolated by Ficoll-Paque density-gradient centrifugation, with at least 7 million obtained per sample. Trizol reagent was used to extract total RNA from the PBMCs, yielding at least 6 micrograms per sample. For every donor, an aliquot of PBMCs went through flow cytometry to measure the percentages of naive CD45RAhigh/CD27high T cells. Library generation was performed with 5' RACE. The data were produced on an Illumina HiSeq 2500. A second PCR of about 6 to 11 cycles was run with a J-beta primer mix and a sample-barcoded 5' primer. Each TCR beta cDNA molecule received a unique molecular identifier from a template-switch 5' adaptor carrying 12 random nucleotides. Each sample yielded at least 2.5 million CDR3-containing paired-end reads. First-strand cDNA was synthesized from all RNA with the Mint cDNA synthesis kit, primed by a TRBC-specific oligonucleotide. All cDNA was treated with uracil-DNA glycosylase and then went through a first 18-cycle PCR with the universal primers M1SS and BC2_uni_R. The authors processed their data as follows. For normalization, 1 million high-quality reads were randomly selected from each sample, with every read carrying a distinct molecular identifier. Reads with shared molecular identifiers were discarded instead of being binned into consensus sequences. CDR3 identification, clonotype clustering and error correction used MiTCR with a Q25 quality threshold and the strictest error-elimination algorithm. A nonparametric unseen species model using Euler transformation provided a lower-bound estimate of total TCR beta diversity. TCRdb cleaned the public reads at Q25 with fastp, built clones with MiXCR and kept in-frame beta chains. Rows with one shared CDR3 protein collapse into an entry with the most common genes and DNA. For this entry, the V and J calls and clone size follow TCRdb and not the study's own pipeline. This sample holds some 1,000,000 distinct CDR3 sequences; 20% to 25% were observed only once. The ten largest clones add up to about 0.72% of the sample.

The sample was also reused in another study, on T cells of mothers and their children. Taken from the second paper: The donors were nine systemically healthy Caucasian individuals, made up of three mothers and their six children. cDNA synthesis consumed the entire amount of extracted RNA, loaded at around 1.5 ug RNA in each 15 ul reaction. In the second PCR, the M1S primer added sample barcodes and 2-4 random nucleotides. More than 8.5 million TCR beta CDR3 reads were obtained from each mother, and about 3 million reads were obtained from each child. Thymic selection similarly shapes TCR recombination output in related and unrelated pairs, with minor effect from inherited differences. Normalized repertoire overlap was always slightly but never significantly higher in related than unrelated mother-child pairs. No persistent microchimeric T cell clones were detected, at a sensitivity of approximately 110 clones per million clonotypes. To look for features that set related mother-child pairs apart from unrelated individuals, the researchers ran deep NGS to compare the TCR beta repertoires of mothers and children. On average, the children were around 11 +/- 4 years old, while the mothers were approximately 41 +/- 4 years old. After adapter ligation with NEBNext reagents, the libraries were sequenced on Illumina HiSeq 2000 with 100+100 nt paired-end reads. Mother and child libraries were prepared a month apart and sequenced in separate runs to prevent cross-contamination. Between roughly 500,000 and 2,100,000 distinct TCR beta clonotypes were identified per donor. Naive TCR beta clonotypes were estimated from low-frequency clonotypes matched to each donor's FACS-determined naive share, without sorting.

This clonotype originated in a girl aged 2-10 years in good health. The V and J genes are TRBV7-9 and TRBJ1-1; the D segment cannot be called with confidence. The sample taken for sequencing was blood. The encoded CDR3 is CASSSWPDGSNTEAFF. The nucleotide sequence is given as TGTGCCAGCAGCTCGTGGCCAGACGGTTCGAACACTGAAGCTTTCTTT.